These 27 T cell receptor beta chains came from one sample sequenced in a study of regulatory T cells in long-lasting Graves disease. Regarding time point: newly diagnosed GD, antithyroid drugs for less than 3 months. The TCR library used RNA extracted from PBMCs. Combining iRepertoire HTBI primers with Arm-PCR of CDR3 regions, the authors built TCR beta libraries. Via MiXCR, TCRdb re-called the multiplex PCR reads, giving one row per CDR3 protein. The table has some 500,000 distinct CDR3 sequences, around 16% seen once; the top ten hold roughly 25%. The same sample was also used in a study of T cells in Graves' hyperthyroidism and ophthalmopathy.

Sequencing was performed on peripheral blood mononuclear cells (PBMCs), taken at new diagnosis, from a patient treated with antithyroid drugs. Every receptor here comes from a woman aged 35-60 years with Graves disease.

This clonotype was detected a few times. This chain connects TRBV4-1 to TRBJ1-2, with 9 positions matching TRBD1. This CDR3 has 14 amino acids. The V and J ends lost 4 bases and 7 bases, in that order; junction bases with no gene match: 7. Germline V gene data show CDR1 as MGHRA and CDR2 as YSYEKL. CDR3 loop: CASSPWDREIGYTF. DNA of the CDR3: TGCGCCAGCAGCCCGTGGGACAGGGAAATTGGCTACACCTTC.

This clonotype was counted at least ten times. The chain carries TRBV4-1 and TRBJ1-2; D perhaps matches TRBD1 (5 bases). This CDR3 is 17 amino acids long. The germline V gene encodes CDR1 MGHRA and CDR2 YSYEKL. The ends were cut back, 1 base at V and 0 bases at J, with 15 bases in the middle. The CDR3 protein is CASSQVAGTGANYGYTF. In nucleotides, the CDR3 is TGCGCCAGCAGCCAAGTCGCAGGGACTGGAGCTAACTATGGCTACACCTTC.

This clonotype was seen repeatedly, ten times or more. The chain joins TRBV3-1 to TRBJ2-5; D remains ambiguous. Germline V lookup: CDR1 LGHDT, CDR2 YNNKEL (reference sequence). Trimming cost V 0 bases and J 7 bases, with 6 bases left between them. The CDR3 has 12 amino acids. The CDR3 loop reads CASSQDWVTQYF. CDR3 sequence (DNA): TGTGCCAGCAGCCAAGATTGGGTGACCCAGTACTTC.

This clonotype was picked up many times. This chain links TRBV2 with TRBJ1-4; D possibly corresponds to TRBD1 (5 bases). Trimming shortened V by 7 bases and J by 8 bases, and 14 bases separated the two germline ends. The CDR3 extends over 13 amino acids. CDR1 is SNHLY, CDR2 FYNNEI, per germline. The CDR3 nucleotides read TGTGCCAGCACTGAGCAGGGTTCCGAAAAACTGTTTTTT. Translated: CASTEQGSEKLFF.

The sample holds many counts of this clonotype. V gene TRBV7-2 combines with J gene TRBJ1-2, with TRBD1 identical over 8 bases. The CDR3 loop spans 13 amino acids. Germline-derived CDR1 and CDR2 are SGHTA and FQGNSA. V shed 4 bases, J shed 3 bases, and the junction held 1 base outside the gene matches. CDR3 nucleotides: TGTGCCAGCAGCTCGGACAGGGACTATGGCTACACCTTC. This encodes CASSSDRDYGYTF.

Written as DNA, the CDR3 is TGTGCCATCAGCTCCGGAGGAACTGGCTACACCTTC. It is translated as CAISSGGTGYTF. The chain links TRBV10-3 to TRBJ1-2; D unresolved. Germline CDR1 is ENHRY and CDR2 is SYGVKD. The CDR3 contains 12 residues. The V gene lost 6 bases and the J gene lost 7 bases, with 12 bases spanning the gap.

This clonotype was seen a handful of times. V gene TRBV6-1 combines with J gene TRBJ1-2, with 9 bases fitting TRBD1. After removal of 2 bases from V and 6 bases from J, the junction contained 10 bases not matched to a gene. In germline, CDR1 is MNHNS, CDR2 SASEGT. The CDR3 has 16 residues. The CDR3 DNA is TGTGCCAGCAGTGAATTAGGAGGGACAGGGAAAAATGGCTACACCTTC. It yields the protein CASSELGGTGKNGYTF.

The chain couples TRBV18 to TRBJ1-6; 8 bases align to TRBD1. V trimming: 3 bases; J trimming: 0 bases; junction bases outside the gene matches: 7. Per the germline V gene, CDR1 is KGHSH and CDR2 is LQKENI. The CDR3 covers 18 residues. CDR3 amino acids: CASSPRDRHSSYNSPLHF. CDR3 sequence (DNA): TGTGCCAGCTCACCGCGGGACAGGCATAGCTCCTATAATTCACCCCTCCACTTT.

This clonotype was recorded many times. This chain joins TRBV9 and TRBJ1-5; tentative D call: TRBD1 (5 bases). Looked up from germline, CDR1 is SGDLS and CDR2 is YYNGEE. V lost 1 base, J lost 1 base, and 9 bases lay in between. CDR3 length: 15 amino acids. This chain's CDR3 is CASSVTDSSNQPQHF. Here the CDR3 DNA reads TGTGCCAGCAGCGTAACAGACAGCAGCAATCAGCCCCAGCATTTT. Drawing the rest from reference TRBV9 and TRBJ1-5, the complete variable domain is DSGVTQTPKHLITATGQRVTLRCSPRSGDLSVYWYQQSLDQGLQFLIQYYNGEERAKGNILERFSAQQFPDLHSELNLSSLELGDSALYFCASSVTDSSNQPQHFGDGTRLSIL.

The chain has TRBV9 and TRBJ1-1; TRBD1 agrees at 7 bases. The V segment lost 10 bases and the J segment 2 bases; nucleotides outside the gene matches: 8. This CDR3 spans 13 amino acids. Germline V gene sequence: CDR1 SGDLS, CDR2 YYNGEE. The CDR3 protein is CAGGKGANTEAFF. CDR3 nucleotide sequence: TGTGCCGGGGGCAAGGGGGCCAACACTGAAGCTTTCTTT.

This clonotype was seen just once. This rearrangement joins TRBV30 to TRBJ2-1; 8 bases agree with TRBD2. With V trimmed by 5 bases and J by 9 bases, 9 bases remained unmatched. Germline CDR1 reads GTSNPN; CDR2 reads SVGIG (reference sequence). The CDR3 length is 13 residues. The CDR3 here is CAWGAGGRVEQFF. The CDR3 DNA sequence: TGTGCCTGGGGGGCGGGGGGTCGGGTTGAGCAGTTCTTC.

This clonotype came up many times. The V and J genes are TRBV30 and TRBJ2-5; D is unclear. Germline V gives CDR1 GTSNPN, CDR2 SVGIG (reference sequence). V was clipped by 3 bases and J by 4 bases, with 15 bases between them. The length of the CDR3 is 14 residues. The CDR3 region is CAWRRFSMGETQYF. CDR3 nucleotide sequence: TGTGCCTGGAGAAGGTTCTCCATGGGAGAGACCCAGTACTTC.

The chain couples TRBV10-3 to TRBJ1-2; 7 nucleotides line up with TRBD1. The CDR3 consists of 14 residues. Germline trimming cut 7 bases from V and 8 bases from J; bases unmatched to any gene: 13. Germline V gives CDR1 ENHRY, CDR2 SYGVKD. The CDR3 loop is CAINRDSLLGGYTF. The CDR3 DNA sequence: TGTGCCATCAATCGGGACAGCCTTCTCGGGGGCTACACCTTC.

This clonotype was seen a few times. The V gene is TRBV9, the J gene TRBJ2-1; a possible D gene is TRBD2 (6 bases). Germline CDR1 SGDLS, CDR2 YYNGEE. The CDR3 is made up of 16 amino acids. The V end was cut by 0 bases, the J end by 10 bases, with 20 bases between. CDR3 nucleotides: TGTGCCAGCAGCGTAGACTTTGAGACTAGAGCAAGGGAGCAGTTCTTC. This codes for CASSVDFETRAREQFF.

The chain has TRBV2 and TRBJ2-6, with 12 positions matching TRBD2. CDR1 is SNHLY and CDR2 is FYNNEI in the germline V gene. J was trimmed by 0 bases and V by 6 bases; bases with no gene match: 12. The CDR3 totals 20 residues. The CDR3 DNA follows: TGTGCCAGCAGCTTAGGTGGACTAGCGGGGTACTTCTCTGGGGCCAACGTCCTGACTTTC. It codes for CASSLGGLAGYFSGANVLTF.

The chain is built from TRBV15 and TRBJ2-6; D not certain. V was pared by 5 bases and J by 1 base, with 12 bases between. CDR1 and CDR2 from the germline V gene are LNHNV and YYDKDF (reference sequence). The length of the CDR3 is 16 residues. The CDR3 region is CATSSRELSGANVLTF. Here the CDR3 DNA reads TGTGCCACCAGCTCCCGTGAATTATCTGGGGCCAACGTCCTGACTTTC.

This clonotype was detected many times. The chain is built from TRBV2 and TRBJ1-2; TRBD1 agrees at 7 bases. Losses at the gene ends were 5 bases for V and 6 bases for J; bases not matched to a gene: 6. The germline V gene encodes CDR1 SNHLY and CDR2 FYNNEI. CDR3 size: 13 residues. Here the CDR3 reads CASSLDRADGYTF. The CDR3 DNA follows: TGTGCCAGCAGTCTCGACAGGGCGGATGGCTACACCTTC.

The chain uses TRBV12-3 or TRBV12-4 and TRBJ1-2; D not resolved. Trimming removed 3 bases at V and 8 bases at J, with 13 bases between. This CDR3 contains 13 residues. CDR3 DNA sequence: TGTGCCAGCAGTTTCCCCCCGGCCGGGGGCTACACCTTC. Protein product: CASSFPPAGGYTF.

This clonotype was observed many times. The rearrangement joins TRBV6-1 to TRBJ2-3; the D gene could be TRBD1 or TRBD2 (6 bases each). The length of the CDR3 is 15 residues. Trimming took off 7 bases at V and 2 bases at J, with 16 bases between the two ends. CDR1 is MNHNS, CDR2 SASEGT, per germline. CDR3 DNA: TGTGCCAGCACTTTGCGGGACACCTTCACAGATACGCAGTATTTT. This gives the protein CASTLRDTFTDTQYF.

With respect to this clonotype: No DNA is shown, since the ends of the CDR3 on it are uncertain; the CDR3 is the one TCRdb lists. This chain connects TRBV7-2 to TRBJ2-2; no DNA check was done on the table's D call, TRBD2. Germline values: CDR1 SGHTA, CDR2 FQGNSA. Both ends counted, the CDR3 spans 24 residues. CDR3 protein: CASSLEGILAYEQYFGPDTGELFF.

This clonotype appeared a few times. The chain uses TRBV5-1 and TRBJ1-6, with unresolved D. The CDR3 runs to 15 residues. V was trimmed by 1 base and J by 2 bases, leaving 7 bases between them. Germline loops: CDR1 SGHRS, CDR2 YFSETQ. The CDR3 DNA is TGCGCCAGCAGCTTGTTTAGCACCTATAATTCACCCCTCCACTTT. This translates into CASSLFSTYNSPLHF.

This clonotype occurred many times. This rearrangement joins TRBV3-1 to TRBJ1-5; D unresolved. CDR1 LGHDT and CDR2 YNNKEL come from the germline V gene (reference sequence). The V gene lost 5 bases and the J gene lost 0 bases, with 11 bases spanning the gap. The CDR3 sequence is 15 residues long. The CDR3 spells CASSLGPYSNQPQHF. CDR3 in DNA: TGTGCCAGCAGCTTAGGCCCCTATAGCAATCAGCCCCAGCATTTT.

This clonotype showed up many times. The V and J genes are TRBV2 and TRBJ2-3; 11 nucleotides match TRBD2. With V trimmed by 6 bases and J by 5 bases, 7 bases remained unmatched. This CDR3 is built from 15 residues. CDR1 and CDR2 (germline): SNHLY, FYNNEI. Here the CDR3 DNA reads TGTGCCAGCAGGAAACTAGCGGGGGATCAAGATACGCAGTATTTT. Translated: CASRKLAGDQDTQYF. Full variable domain (missing parts from reference TRBV2 and TRBJ2-3): EPEVTQTPSHQVTQMGQEVILRCVPISNHLYFYWYRQILGQKVEFLVSFYNNEISEKSEIFDDQFSVERPDGSNFTLKIRSTKLEDSAMYFCASRKLAGDQDTQYFGPGTRLTVL.

This clonotype has only a few counts. The rearrangement links TRBV5-1 to TRBJ2-1, with D perhaps given as TRBD1 or TRBD2 (6 bases each). The germline V gene encodes CDR1 SGHRS and CDR2 YFSETQ. The ends were cut back, 4 bases at V and 8 bases at J, with 22 bases in the middle. The CDR3 covers 16 residues. CDR3 DNA sequence: TGCGCCAGCAGCCGAGGGTCCGGGGGCCCCTCTTATGAGCAGTTCTTC. Protein sequence: CASSRGSGGPSYEQFF.

This clonotype was detected a few times. This chain uses TRBV5-8 with TRBJ2-5, with 7 bases aligning to TRBD1. V was pared by 7 bases and J by 0 bases, with 6 bases of the junction left unmatched. Germline CDR1 is SGHTS and CDR2 is YDEGEE. This CDR3 contains 14 residues. The CDR3 protein is CASRTGSHQETQYF. The DNA of the CDR3 is TGTGCCAGCCGGACAGGCAGCCACCAAGAGACCCAGTACTTC.

This clonotype was seen at least ten times. This chain connects TRBV12-3 or TRBV12-4 to TRBJ1-2; D gene unclear. This CDR3 region has 12 residues. Trimming took 6 bases from V and 5 from J, leaving 10 bases between them. The CDR3 bases are TGTGCCAGCAGCCTAGATTCATATGGCTACACCTTC. It yields the protein CASSLDSYGYTF.

In regard to this clonotype: This may be a read error, as it is one base from a much larger clone. The J gene is TRBJ2-3, the V gene TRBV12-3 or TRBV12-4; D not resolved. This CDR3 is 12 amino acids long. Trimming removed 4 bases from V and 14 bases from J, with 16 bases in between. CDR3 DNA: TGTGCCAGCAGTTCATGGACCCTCGTAAGGTATTTT. Translated, it gives CASSSWTLVRYF.